The rows below give T cell receptor beta chains drawn from one sample of a study of T cell responses to AZD1222 COVID-19 vaccine. Repertoires were generated with immunoSEQ multiplex PCR, while TCRdb's copy carries only in-frame clones and drops some. Here the sample spans more than 60,000 clones, 83% being singletons. The starting material was peripheral blood, obtained 28 days after the second AZD1222 dose. These receptors were taken from an adult who received the AZD1222 COVID-19 vaccine. Each CDR3 is given without its conserved first and last residue. For some rows the clone size is stated as once, few or many, or as a class when expanded; others skip it.

abundance: NA
v_gene: TRBV10-1
j_gene: TRBJ2-2
CDR3aa: ASSESIAGGGRELF

abundance: NA
v_gene: TRBV5-6
j_gene: TRBJ1-1
CDR3aa: ASSWVPGANTEAF

abundance: NA
v_gene: TRBV28
j_gene: TRBJ1-2
CDR3aa: ASSRIDREDGYT

abundance: NA
v_gene: TRBV11-2
j_gene: TRBJ2-7
CDR3aa: ASSPGYSYEQY

abundance: NA
v_gene: TRBV3-1/TRBV3-2
j_gene: TRBJ2-1
CDR3aa: ASSQVSSGFPLSYNEQF

abundance: NA
v_gene: TRBV19
j_gene: TRBJ2-7
CDR3aa: ASSIGLPIYEQY

abundance: many
v_gene: TRBV5-1
j_gene: TRBJ2-2
CDR3aa: ASSLSSGYTGELF

abundance: NA
v_gene: TRBV11-3
j_gene: TRBJ2-3
CDR3aa: ASSLQGQGDTQY

abundance: NA
v_gene: TRBV21-1
j_gene: TRBJ2-1
CDR3aa: ASSKGGKRGHLTYNEQF

abundance: NA
v_gene: TRBV5-4
j_gene: TRBJ1-1
CDR3aa: ASSPQGATLVGTEAF

abundance: NA
v_gene: TRBV27
j_gene: TRBJ2-1
CDR3aa: ASSLGPDLYNEQF

abundance: NA
v_gene: TRBV3-1/TRBV3-2
j_gene: TRBJ2-4
CDR3aa: ASSQEVAANIQY

abundance: few
v_gene: TRBV6-2/TRBV6-3
j_gene: TRBJ2-1
CDR3aa: ASSPRGGGNNEQF

abundance: NA
v_gene: TRBV9
j_gene: TRBJ1-6
CDR3aa: ASSVGQMSSYNSPLH

abundance: once
v_gene: TRBV6-2/TRBV6-3
j_gene: TRBJ2-1
CDR3aa: ASSYSAGGPREQF

abundance: few
v_gene: TRBV4-2
j_gene: TRBJ2-2
CDR3aa: ASSQTLSGGSGELF

abundance: NA
v_gene: TRBV27
j_gene: TRBJ1-1
CDR3aa: ATRGGGTEAF

abundance: NA
v_gene: TRBV6-5
j_gene: TRBJ2-2
CDR3aa: ASSYFARGRTGELF

abundance: NA
v_gene: TRBV28
j_gene: TRBJ1-2
CDR3aa: ASSLSVGYT

abundance: NA
v_gene: TRBV18
j_gene: TRBJ1-2
CDR3aa: ASSPPGAYGYT

abundance: NA
v_gene: TRBV5-1
j_gene: TRBJ1-3
CDR3aa: ASTGRDGTGNTIY

abundance: NA
v_gene: TRBV7-3
j_gene: TRBJ2-1
CDR3aa: ASSLTSGSGSRQF

abundance: NA
v_gene: TRBV6-5
j_gene: TRBJ1-2
CDR3aa: ASSYYRTGGSYGYT

abundance: few
v_gene: TRBV27
j_gene: TRBJ2-6
CDR3aa: ASSLGTGKSSGANVLT

abundance: NA
v_gene: TRBV7-9
j_gene: TRBJ1-2
CDR3aa: ASSIEDRANGYT

abundance: few
v_gene: TRBV9
j_gene: TRBJ2-6
CDR3aa: ASCLGESSGANVLT

abundance: NA
v_gene: TRBV6-2/TRBV6-3
j_gene: TRBJ2-1
CDR3aa: ASSRDHVGNEQF

abundance: NA
v_gene: TRBV28
j_gene: TRBJ2-5
CDR3aa: ASSPGETQY

abundance: NA
v_gene: TRBV6-6
j_gene: TRBJ1-5
CDR3aa: ASSYRPSNQPQH

abundance: once
v_gene: TRBV30
j_gene: TRBJ1-1
CDR3aa: AWDRVGGTEAF

abundance: NA
v_gene: TRBV28
j_gene: TRBJ2-7
CDR3aa: ATKPNLYEQY

abundance: NA
v_gene: TRBV11-2
j_gene: TRBJ2-1
CDR3aa: ASSPTGSPL

abundance: NA
v_gene: TRBV19
j_gene: TRBJ1-4
CDR3aa: ATRDAGANEKLF

abundance: NA
v_gene: TRBV27
j_gene: TRBJ1-2
CDR3aa: ASSQGTGYYGYT

abundance: NA
v_gene: TRBV30
j_gene: TRBJ2-7
CDR3aa: AWSASSRTAPRPYEQY

abundance: NA
v_gene: TRBV6-2/TRBV6-3
j_gene: TRBJ2-3
CDR3aa: ASSPGLVTDTQY

abundance: NA
v_gene: TRBV28
j_gene: TRBJ1-6
CDR3aa: ASNRRGSGSPLH

abundance: NA
v_gene: TRBV5-1
j_gene: TRBJ2-1
CDR3aa: ASSSSGSSYNEQF

abundance: NA
v_gene: TRBV3-1/TRBV3-2
j_gene: TRBJ1-1
CDR3aa: ASSFGHNTEAF

abundance: once
v_gene: TRBV5-1
j_gene: TRBJ1-2
CDR3aa: ASSLDRGYT

abundance: NA
v_gene: TRBV5-4
j_gene: TRBJ2-3
CDR3aa: ASSPGQGRTDTQY

abundance: NA
v_gene: TRBV27
j_gene: TRBJ2-7
CDR3aa: ASNPAGVRGEQY

abundance: NA
v_gene: TRBV11-1
j_gene: TRBJ2-2
CDR3aa: ASSLTSGNTGELF

abundance: NA
v_gene: TRBV5-4
j_gene: TRBJ1-4
CDR3aa: ASSSGDEKLF

abundance: NA
v_gene: TRBV6-2/TRBV6-3
j_gene: TRBJ1-1
CDR3aa: ASSYGDRAAF

abundance: NA
v_gene: TRBV12-3/TRBV12-4
j_gene: TRBJ2-7
CDR3aa: ASSFGDSYEQY

abundance: NA
v_gene: TRBV20-1
j_gene: TRBJ2-3
CDR3aa: SASLGGRADTQY

abundance: NA
v_gene: TRBV5-6
j_gene: TRBJ2-1
CDR3aa: ASSPLGTSSNEQF